This TCR beta chain was documented in a study of T cells in Graves' hyperthyroidism and ophthalmopathy. This clonotype has ten or more counts. Its antigen is not known. Study findings and constraints: In blood, most of the thyroid clonotypes expanded above 0.001 were also present.

Disease duration under 2 months; hyperthyroidism patients were aged 18 to 65. V lost 5 bases to trimming and J lost 6 bases, with 16 bases between them. CDR3 size: 14 residues. Germline V gene data show CDR1 as SEHNR and CDR2 as FQNEAQ (reference sequence). Amplification targeted TCR beta CDR3 regions from RNA transcripts. Using the HTBI primer set, a first-round RT-PCR was run on the TCR CDR3. TCRdb processed the multiplex PCR reads anew with MiXCR; each CDR3 protein has one entry. The sample has hundreds of thousands of distinct CDR3 sequences, 35% to 45% seen once. The TCR comes from a man aged 18 to 30 with Graves' hyperthyroidism. The rearrangement joins TRBV7-9 to TRBJ1-1, with a weak D call TRBD1 (5 bases). Specimen: blood. CDR3 residues: CASSKTQEVAEAFF. The CDR3 DNA follows: TGTGCCAGCAGCAAAACACAGGAGGTGGCTGAAGCTTTCTTT.